A selection of T cell receptor beta chains follows, all from one sample in a study of response to subunit inactivated influenza vaccine. TCRdb reprocessed the RT-PCR reads via MiXCR and lists one record per CDR3 protein. The table has hundreds of thousands of distinct CDR3 sequences, over 10% seen once. Sequenced material: PBMCs from blood, taken roughly 48 days after vaccination. The source is a man in his forties or fifties who received an inactivated influenza vaccine. CDR3s include the opening cysteine and the closing phenylalanine or tryptophan. The D gene is left open where the match is weak. Clone sizes are given selectively: once, few, many, or a class where the clone is expanded.

D gene,J gene,clone size,V gene,CDR3 DNA,CDR3 protein
TRBD1,TRBJ2-7,NA,TRBV10-3,TGTGCCCACGGACAGGGAACAAGCGAGCAGTACTTC,CAHGQGTSEQYF
NA,TRBJ1-1,many,TRBV12-3/TRBV12-4,TGTGCCAGCAGTTTAGTCCGGGCTGAAGCTTTCTTT,CASSLVRAEAFF
TRBD1,TRBJ1-2,few,TRBV12-3/TRBV12-4,TGTGCCAGCAGTCCTCTACAGGGGTTTGGTGGTGGCTACACCTTC,CASSPLQGFGGGYTF
TRBD1,TRBJ2-1,NA,TRBV3-1,TGTGCCAGCAGCCGAAATTTCTTACAGGGGGATGAGCAGTTCTTC,CASSRNFLQGDEQFF
TRBD1,TRBJ1-4,NA,TRBV28,TGTGCCAGCAGTTCGGTTCCAGGCCGACAGGGGTTTGGTGAAAAACTGTTTTTT,CASSSVPGRQGFGEKLFF
NA,TRBJ1-5,NA,TRBV24-1,TGTGCCACCAGTGATTTGTCGGGTGATCAGCCCCAGCATTTT,CATSDLSGDQPQHF
NA,TRBJ1-2,NA,TRBV6-1,TGTGCCAGCAGTGACCGGGGCCCCTATGGCTACACCTTC,CASSDRGPYGYTF
NA,TRBJ1-3,NA,TRBV20-1,TGCAGTGCTAGAACCCGGCCGGGGGGAGTCTCTGGAAACACCATATATTTT,CSARTRPGGVSGNTIYF
TRBD1,TRBJ1-2,NA,TRBV20-1,TGCAGTGCTAGGGAAGCAGGGGGGAAGGACTATGGCTACACCTTC,CSAREAGGKDYGYTF
NA,TRBJ2-3,many,TRBV28,TGTGCCAGCAGTCCCCCACGGGGACGAGATACGCAGTATTTT,CASSPPRGRDTQYF
TRBD2,TRBJ2-1,few,TRBV11-2,TGTGCCAGCAGCTTACAATATGGTGGACTAGCGGTTTACAATGAGCAGTTCTTC,CASSLQYGGLAVYNEQFF
TRBD2,TRBJ2-3,NA,TRBV9,TGTGCCAGCAGCGAGACTAGCGGGCCAGATACGCAGTATTTT,CASSETSGPDTQYF
TRBD1,TRBJ2-1,NA,TRBV29-1,TGCAGCGTTGGGAATACCGGGACAGTTAATGAGCAGTTCTTC,CSVGNTGTVNEQFF
NA,TRBJ2-3,NA,TRBV6-2/TRBV6-3,TGTGCCAGCCGGAGGACAGCCTTTCGCACAGATACGCAGTATTTT,CASRRTAFRTDTQYF
TRBD1,TRBJ2-1,many,TRBV5-6,TGTGCCAGCACCCTACAGGGGTATGACAATGAGCAGTTCTTC,CASTLQGYDNEQFF
TRBD2,TRBJ2-5,NA,TRBV15,TGTGCCACCAGCCGGGAGGGAAAGACCCAGTACTTC,CATSREGKTQYF
NA,TRBJ2-7,many,TRBV20-1,TGCAGTGCTAGTGAAACCAGGGGCGAGCAGTACTTC,CSASETRGEQYF
TRBD1,TRBJ1-5,few,TRBV19,TGTGCCAGTAGTTCGGGACAGGGTGGAGTCCAGCCCCAGCATTTT,CASSSGQGGVQPQHF
TRBD2,TRBJ2-1,NA,TRBV7-9,TGTGCCAGCAGCGCGAGATCAGCGGGAGGGTCCAACAATGAGCAGTTCTTC,CASSARSAGGSNNEQFF
NA,TRBJ1-2,few,TRBV20-1,TGCAGTGCTAGCTTGTCGGCAGGGTACGGCTACACCTTC,CSASLSAGYGYTF
NA,TRBJ1-6,NA,TRBV4-3,TGCGCCAGCAGCCAAGAGGCGGCAGGCAAGAATTCACCCCTCCACTTT,CASSQEAAGKNSPLHF
NA,TRBJ2-7,NA,TRBV20-1,TGCAGTGCTAATGACTTCTCTCGGGGGGCTCTGTACGAGCAGTACTTC,CSANDFSRGALYEQYF
TRBD1,TRBJ2-4,few,TRBV20-1,TGCAGTGCTAGAGACGGGACAGGGTTAGCCAAAAACATTCAGTACTTC,CSARDGTGLAKNIQYF
TRBD1,TRBJ1-1,many,TRBV12-3/TRBV12-4,TGTGCCAGCAGTATAAATGGACAGGGCCTTGAAGCTTTCTTT,CASSINGQGLEAFF
TRBD1,TRBJ2-5,many,TRBV29-1,TGCAGCGTGGACAGGGTGGGAGAGACCCAGTACTTC,CSVDRVGETQYF
TRBD1,TRBJ2-7,many,TRBV27,TGTGCCAGCAGTTTCGGACAGGGGGGAGTCTACGAGCAGTACTTC,CASSFGQGGVYEQYF
NA,TRBJ2-1,NA,TRBV5-1,TGCGCCAGCCGAAGGACTCCCGAGATCAATGAGCAGTTCTTC,CASRRTPEINEQFF
TRBD2,TRBJ2-2,few,TRBV20-1,TGCAGTGCTAGGGGGAGGGAATACACCGGGGAGCTGTTTTTT,CSARGREYTGELFF
NA,TRBJ2-1,NA,TRBV20-1,TGCAGTGCTAGTGTACCACACTCCTACAATGAGCAGTTCTTC,CSASVPHSYNEQFF
TRBD2,TRBJ2-1,few,TRBV4-3,TGCGCCAGCAGCCAAGCGCCTCCGGGAGGGTACAATGAGCAGTTCTTC,CASSQAPPGGYNEQFF
NA,TRBJ2-3,few,TRBV29-1,TGCAGCGTTGAAGATCGTAGCCCCGATACGCAGTATTTT,CSVEDRSPDTQYF
TRBD1,TRBJ1-5,few,TRBV6-2/TRBV6-3,TGTGCCAGCAGTAGAGGACAGGGGGCCAATCAGCCCCAGCATTTT,CASSRGQGANQPQHF
TRBD2,TRBJ2-1,few,TRBV2,TGTGCCAGCAGTGTGGGACTAGCGGGTGAGCAGTTCTTC,CASSVGLAGEQFF
NA,TRBJ2-7,NA,TRBV20-1,TGCAGTGCTCGACGGGAGAGCTCCTACGAGCAGTACTTC,CSARRESSYEQYF
TRBD2,TRBJ2-4,few,TRBV27,TGTGCCAGCAGTCCCCAGGCCGGGACTAGCGAGGGGGACATTCAGTACTTC,CASSPQAGTSEGDIQYF
NA,TRBJ2-2,few,TRBV2,TGTGCCAGCAGCACTCAGGCCGGGGAGCTGTTTTTT,CASSTQAGELFF
TRBD1,TRBJ1-2,NA,TRBV29-1,TGCAGCGTTGAAGGGGACAGAGACTATGGCTACACCTTC,CSVEGDRDYGYTF
NA,TRBJ1-3,NA,TRBV7-2,TGTGCCAGCAGCTTATACCTCTCTGGAAACACCATATATTTT,CASSLYLSGNTIYF